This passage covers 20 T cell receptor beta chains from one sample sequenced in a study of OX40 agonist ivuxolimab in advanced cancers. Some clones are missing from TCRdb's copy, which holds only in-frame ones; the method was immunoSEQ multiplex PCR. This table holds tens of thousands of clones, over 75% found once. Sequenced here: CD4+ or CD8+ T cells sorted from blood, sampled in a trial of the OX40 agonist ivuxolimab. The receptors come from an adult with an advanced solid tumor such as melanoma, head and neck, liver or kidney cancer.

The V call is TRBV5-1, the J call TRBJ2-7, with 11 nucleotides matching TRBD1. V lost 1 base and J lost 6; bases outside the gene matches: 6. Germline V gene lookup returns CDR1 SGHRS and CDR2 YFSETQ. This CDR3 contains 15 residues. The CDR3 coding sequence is TGCGCCAGCAGCTTGTTACCGGGACAGGGGGGCGAGCAGTACTTC. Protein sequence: CASSLLPGQGGEQYF.

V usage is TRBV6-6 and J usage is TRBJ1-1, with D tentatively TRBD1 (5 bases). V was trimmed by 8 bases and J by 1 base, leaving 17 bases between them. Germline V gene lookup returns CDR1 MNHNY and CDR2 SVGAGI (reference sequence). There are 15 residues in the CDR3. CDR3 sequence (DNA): TGTGCCAGCGGGGTGGGGCGCGGGACGAACACTGAAGCTTTCTTT. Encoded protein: CASGVGRGTNTEAFF.

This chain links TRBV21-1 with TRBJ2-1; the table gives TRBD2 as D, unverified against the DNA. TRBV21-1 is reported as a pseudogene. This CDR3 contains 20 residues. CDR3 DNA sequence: TGTGCCAGCAGCAACGGCCCCGTTACCCCAACTAGACTTGGATACAATGAGCAGTTCTTC. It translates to CASSNGPVTPTRLGYNEQFF.

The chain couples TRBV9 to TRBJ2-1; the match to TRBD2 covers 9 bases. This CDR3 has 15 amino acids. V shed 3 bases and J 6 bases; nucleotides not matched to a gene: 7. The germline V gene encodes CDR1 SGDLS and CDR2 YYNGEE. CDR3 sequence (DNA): TGTGCCAGCAGCGCCTTAGCGGGGGCCCCCAATGAGCAGTTCTTC. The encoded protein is CASSALAGAPNEQFF.

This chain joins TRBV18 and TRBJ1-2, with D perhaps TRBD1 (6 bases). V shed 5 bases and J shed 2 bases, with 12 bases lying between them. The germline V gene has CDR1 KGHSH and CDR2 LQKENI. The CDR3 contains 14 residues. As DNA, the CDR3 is TGTGCCAGCTCAGCCGATACAGGGAACTATGGCTACACCTTC. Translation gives CASSADTGNYGYTF. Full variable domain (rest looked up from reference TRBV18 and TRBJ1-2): NAGVMQNPRHLVRRRGQEARLRCSPMKGHSHVYWYRQLPEEGLKFMVYLQKENIIDESGMPKERFSAEFPKEGPSILRIQQVVRGDSAAYFCASSADTGNYGYTFGSGTRLTVV.

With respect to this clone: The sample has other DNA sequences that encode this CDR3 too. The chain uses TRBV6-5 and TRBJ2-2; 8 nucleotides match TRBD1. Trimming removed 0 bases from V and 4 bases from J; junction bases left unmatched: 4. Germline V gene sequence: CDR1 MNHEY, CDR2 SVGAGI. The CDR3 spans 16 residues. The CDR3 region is CASSYSRDRLTGELFF. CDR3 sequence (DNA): TGTGCCAGCAGTTACTCGAGGGACAGGCTCACCGGGGAGCTGTTTTTT.

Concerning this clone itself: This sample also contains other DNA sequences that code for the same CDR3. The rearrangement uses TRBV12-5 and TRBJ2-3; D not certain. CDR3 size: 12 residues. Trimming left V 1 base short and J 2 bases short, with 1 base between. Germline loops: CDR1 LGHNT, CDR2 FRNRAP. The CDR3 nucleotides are TGTGCTAGTGGTTTGGACACAGATACGCAGTATTTT. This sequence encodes CASGLDTDTQYF.

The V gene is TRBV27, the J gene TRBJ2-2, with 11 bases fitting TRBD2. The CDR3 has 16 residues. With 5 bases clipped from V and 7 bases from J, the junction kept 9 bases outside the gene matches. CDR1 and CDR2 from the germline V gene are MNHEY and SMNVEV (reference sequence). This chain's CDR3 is CASSMLAGGVGGELFF. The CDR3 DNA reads TGTGCCAGCAGTATGCTAGCGGGGGGTGTAGGCGGGGAGCTGTTTTTT.

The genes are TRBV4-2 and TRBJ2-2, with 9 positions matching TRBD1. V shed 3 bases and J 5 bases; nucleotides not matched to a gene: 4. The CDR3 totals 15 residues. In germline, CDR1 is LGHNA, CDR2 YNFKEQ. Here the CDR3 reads CASSHRDRETGELFF. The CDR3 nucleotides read TGTGCCAGCAGCCACCGGGACAGGGAAACCGGGGAGCTGTTTTTT.

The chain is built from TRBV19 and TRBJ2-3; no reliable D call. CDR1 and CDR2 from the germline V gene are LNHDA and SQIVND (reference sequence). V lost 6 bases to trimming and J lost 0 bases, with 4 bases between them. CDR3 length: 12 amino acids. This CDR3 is CASSISTDTQYF. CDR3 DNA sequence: TGTGCCAGTAGCATAAGCACAGATACGCAGTATTTT.

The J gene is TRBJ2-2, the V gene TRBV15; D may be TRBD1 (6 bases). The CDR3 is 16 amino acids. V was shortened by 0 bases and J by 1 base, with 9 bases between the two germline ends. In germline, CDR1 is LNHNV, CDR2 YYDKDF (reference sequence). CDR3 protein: CATSRDPTGNTGELFF. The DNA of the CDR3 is TGTGCCACCAGCAGAGATCCGACAGGGAACACCGGGGAGCTGTTTTTT.

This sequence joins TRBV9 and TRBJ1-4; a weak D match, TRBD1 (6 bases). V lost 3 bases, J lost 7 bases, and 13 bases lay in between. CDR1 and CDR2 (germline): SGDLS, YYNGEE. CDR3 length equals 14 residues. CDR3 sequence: CASSAGTSGEKLFF. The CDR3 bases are TGTGCCAGCAGCGCCGGGACATCGGGTGAAAAACTGTTTTTT. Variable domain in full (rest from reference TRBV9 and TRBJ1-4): DSGVTQTPKHLITATGQRVTLRCSPRSGDLSVYWYQQSLDQGLQFLIQYYNGEERAKGNILERFSAQQFPDLHSELNLSSLELGDSALYFCASSAGTSGEKLFFGSGTQLSVL.

The CDR3 DNA reads as TGTGCCAGTAGTATCATACTGAACACTGAAGCTTTCTTT. It codes for CASSIILNTEAFF. The chain is built from TRBV19 and TRBJ1-1, with D unclear. Germline CDR1 is LNHDA and CDR2 is SQIVND (reference sequence). V lost 3 bases and J 0 bases, leaving 5 bases between the germline ends. This CDR3 contains 13 residues.

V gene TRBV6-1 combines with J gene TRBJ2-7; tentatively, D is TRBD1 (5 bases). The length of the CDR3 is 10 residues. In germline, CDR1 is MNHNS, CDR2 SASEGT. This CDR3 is CATGLYEQYF. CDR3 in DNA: TGTGCAACAGGCCTCTACGAGCAGTACTTC.

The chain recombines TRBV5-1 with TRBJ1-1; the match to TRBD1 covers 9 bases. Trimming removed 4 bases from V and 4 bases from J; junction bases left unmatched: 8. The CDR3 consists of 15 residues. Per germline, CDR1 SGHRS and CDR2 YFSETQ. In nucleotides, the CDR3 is TGCGCCAGCAGCGGGACAGGGTATACTGTCACTGAAGCTTTCTTT. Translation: CASSGTGYTVTEAFF.

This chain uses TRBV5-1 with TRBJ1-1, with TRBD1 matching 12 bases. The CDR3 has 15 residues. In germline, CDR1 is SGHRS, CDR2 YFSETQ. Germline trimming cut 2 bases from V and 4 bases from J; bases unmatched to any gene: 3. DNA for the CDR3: TGCGCCAGCAGCTTACAGGGACAGGGGGCCACTGAAGCTTTCTTT. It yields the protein CASSLQGQGATEAFF.

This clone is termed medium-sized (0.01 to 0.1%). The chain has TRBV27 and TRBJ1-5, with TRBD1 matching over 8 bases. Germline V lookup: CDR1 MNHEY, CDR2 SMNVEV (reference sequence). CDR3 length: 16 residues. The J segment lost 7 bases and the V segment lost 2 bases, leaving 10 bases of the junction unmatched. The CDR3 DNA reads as TGTGCCAGCAGTTTAGTCCGAGACAGGGGCAGGCAGCCCCAGCATTTT. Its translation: CASSLVRDRGRQPQHF.

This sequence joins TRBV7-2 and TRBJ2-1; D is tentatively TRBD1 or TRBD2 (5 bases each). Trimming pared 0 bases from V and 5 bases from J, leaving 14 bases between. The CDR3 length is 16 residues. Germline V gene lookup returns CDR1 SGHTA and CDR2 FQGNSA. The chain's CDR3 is CASSLAPTLGDNEQFF. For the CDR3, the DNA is TGTGCCAGCAGCTTAGCCCCAACTTTGGGGGACAATGAGCAGTTCTTC.

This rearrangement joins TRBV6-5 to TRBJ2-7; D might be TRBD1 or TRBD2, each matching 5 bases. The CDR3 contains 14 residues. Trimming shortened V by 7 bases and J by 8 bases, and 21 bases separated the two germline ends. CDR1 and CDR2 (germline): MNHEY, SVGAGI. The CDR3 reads CASTMAPDRGQQYF. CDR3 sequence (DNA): TGTGCCAGCACCATGGCCCCCGACAGAGGGCAGCAGTACTTC.

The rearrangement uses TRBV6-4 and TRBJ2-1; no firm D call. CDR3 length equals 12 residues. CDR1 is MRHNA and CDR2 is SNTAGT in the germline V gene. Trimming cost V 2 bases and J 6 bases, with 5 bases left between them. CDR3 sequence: CASSDRANEQFF. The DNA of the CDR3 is TGTGCCAGCAGTGACCGGGCCAATGAGCAGTTCTTC.